What follows describes a single T cell receptor (beta chain). The antigen is undetermined. The data were obtained in a study of somatic mutations in cytotoxic T cells in rheumatoid arthritis. The overall study: Patient blood (30 ml EDTA) was drawn right after diagnosis, before any treatment. Selected T-cell populations stained with V beta antibodies were isolated by flow sorting to nearly 100% purity; these included V beta1+ cells subjected to TCRB sequencing. The study's findings and limits: The largest CD8+ clone made up over 20% of CD8+ cells in 8 of 65 patients.

Germline assignment: CDR1 LGHNA and CDR2 YSLEER. Trimming cost V 1 base and J 9 bases; bases outside gene matches: 8. The CDR3 has 16 amino acids. Original processing notes: Seldom did patient CD8+ clones exceeding 1% match published virus-specific TCRB sequences. Libraries were prepared by immunoSEQ multiplex PCR; TCRdb keeps only in-frame clonotypes and omits some of them. V and J calls and clone size come straight from that table; D and trimming were deduced from the DNA. The table includes 8,500 to 13,000 clones, 70% to 80% detected once. This chain joins TRBV4-3 and TRBJ2-3; TRBD2 agrees at 12 bases. The sequenced sample consisted of CD8+ T cells sorted from blood. This clonotype was obtained from an adult with rheumatoid arthritis. CDR3 residues: CASSQVTSGGPQTQYF. DNA for the CDR3: TGCGCCAGCAGCCAAGTTACTAGCGGGGGGCCCCAGACGCAGTATTTT.